The present entry profiles one TCR beta chain with its context. Its antigen specificity is not known. The input lacks base qualities; no much larger clone sits a single base away. This sample is part of a study of T cell responses to AZD1222 COVID-19 vaccine (dated by TCRdb to the early 2020s). Broadly, across the study: AZD1222 recipients with second doses at about 4 weeks or about 12 weeks were pooled, because spike-specific TCR depth and breadth did not differ between schedules. Trial participants were enrolled by age into 18-55, 56-69 and 70-plus year subgroups, with roughly 160, 29 and 62 TCR-sequenced participants respectively. TCR sequencing covered over 230 trial participants: 200 to 210 given two doses of AZD1222 and 26 given two doses of MenACWY control vaccine. General conclusions and limits of the study: Epitopes outside the regions mutated in the B.1.351 and B.1.1.7 variants were reportedly recognized by nearly half of the unique spike-specific TCRs. In the small 56-69-year group, the increase in depth fell short of significance, most likely because of low power. Vaccine-associated CD4 TCRs spanned the whole spike protein, with dominant responses in regions 160-218 and 743-854. Only a handful of AZD1222 recipients were SARS-CoV-2 seropositive at baseline, limiting conclusions about previously exposed vaccinees. Participants were mostly white British and included more females than males, and it was suggested by the authors that clonal diversity may have been underestimated. Spike-specific TCR breadth and depth rose significantly after two AZD1222 doses compared with day 0 and with MenACWY recipients. Because no samples from the day 14 peak response were available, repertoires could be characterized only after the peak T cell response.

The CDR3 regions of human TCRbeta chains were subjected to immunosequencing. As for how the authors treated the data: TCRs in the repertoires were compared against a reference library of SARS-CoV-2-specific TCRs that had been generated with the MIRA antigen-specificity platform. Breadth meant the fraction of unique TCRs that were SARS-CoV-2-associated, whereas depth meant the fraction of total T cells that were SARS-CoV-2-associated. Using the MIRA data, each spike-specific TCR was assigned both to the spike region to which the TCR was reactive and to a CD4 or CD8 class. Log10-transformed breadth and depth values were compared by one-way ANOVA with Sidak's multiple comparisons tests. Held by TCRdb, this immuneACCESS table contains in-frame sequences only and omits some clones. Under half of the omission traces to an unresolved V gene where checked; the cause of the rest is unknown. From that table come the V and J calls and clone size; the DNA was used to work out D and trimming. The sample includes 120,000 to 150,000 clones, with roughly 90% observed a single time. The top ten clones comprise less than 7% of the sample.

The time point label for this specimen denotes: baseline before first vaccination. Vaccinee samples came from UK trials COV001 and COV002, including a single-blind randomized controlled phase 2/3 trial of AZD1222 (ChAdOx1 nCoV-19) in healthy adults. Trial participant PBMC samples were collected at day 0 and day 28 after the second dose for TCRbeta chain sequencing. Looking up the germline V gene yields CDR1 SGDLS and CDR2 YYNGEE. V is cut by 8 bases and J by 1 base, and the space between the germline ends is 9 bases. From its cysteine to its phenylalanine, the CDR3 spans 12 amino acids. Only the CDR3 DNA is retained, 36 bases long and in frame from the first base.

The sequences come from peripheral blood, collected on day 0 of AZD1222 vaccination. This TCR came from an adult in good health. Recombination linked TRBV9 to TRBJ1-1, and the D gene may be TRBD1, 6 bases matching. In nucleotide form, the sequence is TGTGCCAGTGCCAGGGGGAACACTGAAGCTTTCTTT. It translates as CASARGNTEAFF.